A single sample gave rise to the 9 T cell receptor beta chains below, sequenced in a study of shared clonotypes between healthy human individuals. Produced via immunoSEQ multiplex PCR; TCRdb's table is partial and in-frame only. The repertoire holds roughly 640,000 clones, with roughly 97% as singletons. The specimen was naive CD4+ T cells sorted from blood. Subset in this sample: CD45RA+ positively selected. All receptors come from a woman in her 30s in good health.

V usage is TRBV5-1 and J usage is TRBJ1-2; D gene unclear. Trimming left V 5 bases short and J 0 bases short, with 14 bases between. The germline CDR1 and CDR2 sequences are SGHRS and YFSETQ. This CDR3 spans 15 amino acids. The CDR3 nucleotides are TGCGCCAGCAGTCCGATACCCGGAGCTAACTATGGCTACACCTTC. This gives the protein CASSPIPGANYGYTF. Full variable domain (remainder filled in from reference TRBV5-1 and TRBJ1-2): KAGVTQTPRYLIKTRGQQVTLSCSPISGHRSVSWYQQTPGQGLQFLFEYFSETQRNKGNFPGRFSGRQFSNSRSEMNVSTLELGDSALYLCASSPIPGANYGYTFGSGTRLTVV.

The chain carries TRBV6-1 and TRBJ1-2, with 7 bases lining up with TRBD1. This CDR3 comprises 13 residues. After removal of 4 bases from V and 4 bases from J, the junction contained 3 bases not matched to a gene. From germline, CDR1 is MNHNS and CDR2 SASEGT. Written as DNA, the CDR3 is TGTGCCAGCAGTGCGACAGGGACCTATGGCTACACCTTC. Residues: CASSATGTYGYTF.

The chain uses TRBV7-2 and TRBJ2-1, with 12 bases aligning to TRBD2. The trim removed 4 bases at V and 8 bases at J, leaving 12 bases unmatched. Germline V gives CDR1 SGHTA, CDR2 FQGNSA. The CDR3 covers 17 residues. The DNA of the CDR3 is TGTGCCAGCAGCTCCATATGGACTAGCGGGATAATGGATGAGCAGTTCTTC. This gives the protein CASSSIWTSGIMDEQFF. Filled out from reference TRBV7-2 and TRBJ2-1, the complete variable domain reads GAGVSQSPSNKVTEKGKDVELRCDPISGHTALYWYRQSLGQGLEFLIYFQGNSAPDKSGLPSDRFSAERTGGSVSTLTIQRTQQEDSAVYLCASSSIWTSGIMDEQFFGPGTRLTVL.

The chain recombines TRBV6-5 with TRBJ2-1, with 7 positions matching TRBD2. V was pared by 5 bases and J by 3 bases, with 1 base of the junction left unmatched. This CDR3 comprises 13 residues. Germline CDR1 and CDR2: MNHEY and SVGAGI. The CDR3 DNA reads as TGTGCCAGCAGTAGCGGGGTCTACAATGAGCAGTTCTTC. It translates to CASSSGVYNEQFF.

The chain joins TRBV5-7 to TRBJ1-5; TRBD1 matches at 9 bases. TRBV5-7 is an ORF; its function is uncertain. The length of the CDR3 is 16 residues. Germline trimming cut 6 bases from V and 1 base from J; bases unmatched to any gene: 8. DNA for the CDR3: TGTGCCAGCATCCTACAGGGGGCAGGGAGCAATCAGCCCCAGCATTTT. Its translation: CASILQGAGSNQPQHF.

Concerning this clone itself: An end of the junction does not agree with germline; a read error may underlie this. The V and J genes are TRBV11-2 and TRBJ2-2; 11 bases align to TRBD1. This CDR3 has 12 residues. The germline CDR1 and CDR2 sequences are SGHAT and FQNNGV. The CDR3 DNA reads as TGCGCAGGGACAGGGGGAGACGGGGAGCTGTTTTTT. As protein: CAGTGGDGELFF.

This chain joins TRBV6-6 and TRBJ1-1; no definite D call. Trimming pared 6 bases from V and 1 base from J, leaving 9 bases between. This CDR3 is 13 amino acids long. Germline CDR1 reads MNHNY; CDR2 reads SVGAGI (reference sequence). The CDR3 nucleotides read TGTGCCAGCAGCCACGGCCAGAACACTGAAGCTTTCTTT. Protein sequence: CASSHGQNTEAFF.

The J gene is TRBJ1-2, the V gene TRBV10-1; 7 bases match TRBD1. This CDR3 has 13 residues. Germline CDR1 WNHNN, CDR2 SYGVQD (reference sequence). V shed 3 bases and J 4 bases; nucleotides not matched to a gene: 2. Written as DNA, the CDR3 is TGCGCCAGCAGTGACAGGGGGTCCTATGGCTACACCTTC. Translated: CASSDRGSYGYTF.

This rearrangement joins TRBV19 to TRBJ2-5; tentative D call: TRBD2 (6 bases). In germline, CDR1 is LNHDA, CDR2 SQIVND (reference sequence). V was trimmed by 3 bases and J by 1 base, leaving 21 bases between them. CDR3 size: 18 residues. The DNA for the CDR3 is TGTGCCAGTAGTATTTCGTACGGGGCTAGCGTGTTCCAAGAGACCCAGTACTTC. This gives the protein CASSISYGASVFQETQYF. Supplemented by reference TRBV19 and TRBJ2-5, the full variable domain reads DGGITQSPKYLFRKEGQNVTLSCEQNLNHDAMYWYRQDPGQGLRLIYYSQIVNDFQKGDIAEGYSVSREKKESFPLTVTSAQKNPTAFYLCASSISYGASVFQETQYFGPGTRLLVL.